Listed here are 27 T cell receptor beta chains from one sample, sequenced in a study of T-cell memory formation after mild COVID-19. MiXCR was run by TCRdb on the 5' RACE reads, yielding one entry per CDR3 protein. The data hold more than 450,000 distinct CDR3 sequences, with 15% to 20% observed a single time. Sequencing used PBMCs or a T cell subset sorted from them (not recorded which). These receptors all stem from an adult woman who had mild COVID-19 (a few samples of this study predate the infection). Cell type and time point are not known.

The chain has TRBV2 and TRBJ1-4; TRBD1 might be the D (5 bases). Trimming removed 6 bases at V and 3 bases at J, with 11 bases between. The germline V gene encodes CDR1 SNHLY and CDR2 FYNNEI. This CDR3 is built from 14 residues. For the CDR3, the DNA is TGTGCCAGCAGCTACAGGAGCCCTAATGAAAAACTGTTTTTT. Protein product: CASSYRSPNEKLFF.

This chain joins TRBV7-9 and TRBJ2-2; D might be TRBD1 (6 bases). CDR3 length: 13 residues. Germline lookup yields CDR1 SEHNR and CDR2 FQNEAQ (reference sequence). Between the trimmed V and J ends, which lost 8 bases and 4 bases, there was a span of 11 bases. DNA for the CDR3: TGTGCCAGCCCGGACAGAGCCACCGGGGAGCTGTTTTTT. Translation: CASPDRATGELFF.

Remarks on this clonotype: A much larger clone lies a single base off, so this may be a read error. The chain is built from TRBV10-3 and TRBJ2-3, with 10 bases identical to TRBD2. CDR3 size: 14 residues. Germline V CDR1 and CDR2: ENHRY, SYGVKD. Unmatched junction bases numbered 1, after V lost 6 bases and J lost 1 base. DNA of the CDR3: TGTGCCATCAGCCTAGCGGGGGGCACAGATACGCAGTATTTT. Its translation is CAISLAGGTDTQYF.

V gene TRBV27 combines with J gene TRBJ2-3, with D hard to call. Germline CDR1 MNHEY, CDR2 SMNVEV (reference sequence). With 2 bases removed from V and 2 bases from J, the gap between germline ends came to 11 bases. This CDR3 comprises 15 residues. This chain's CDR3 is CASSLGAQSTDTQYF. The CDR3 DNA sequence: TGTGCCAGCAGTTTAGGAGCTCAGTCCACAGATACGCAGTATTTT.

In its sample, this clonotype was seen a few times. V is TRBV7-9 and J is TRBJ2-7; 10 bases are a match to TRBD1. CDR3 size: 14 residues. The trim removed 5 bases at V and 7 bases at J, leaving 8 bases unmatched. Germline V gives CDR1 SEHNR, CDR2 FQNEAQ (reference sequence). The CDR3 nucleotides are TGTGCCAGCAGCCCCGGACAGGGGGTTGGGGAGCAGTACTTC. It is translated as CASSPGQGVGEQYF.

The chain is built from TRBV20-1 and TRBJ2-7; D is possibly TRBD2 (6 bases). Per the germline V gene, CDR1 is DFQATT and CDR2 is SNEGSKA (reference sequence). The CDR3 sequence is 14 residues long. Trimming took 3 bases from V and 2 from J, leaving 14 bases between them. The CDR3 nucleotides read TGCAGTGCTAGGAAGCTAGCGAGCACCTACGAGCAGTACTTC. The encoded protein is CSARKLASTYEQYF.

V and J are TRBV2 and TRBJ1-3, with D maybe TRBD1 (6 bases). CDR1 and CDR2 from the germline V gene are SNHLY and FYNNEI. The CDR3 runs 14 residues. V was pared by 6 bases and J by 2 bases, with 11 bases between. The CDR3 loop reads CASRPTGTGNTIYF. The CDR3 DNA reads TGTGCCAGCAGGCCAACAGGGACTGGAAACACCATATATTTT.

This clonotype showed up just a few times. V is TRBV25-1 and J is TRBJ2-5; 7 positions match TRBD1. The CDR3 runs 11 residues. In germline, CDR1 is MGHDK, CDR2 SYGVNS. V shed 8 bases and J 6 bases; nucleotides not matched to a gene: 3. The CDR3, as DNA: TGTGCCAGCCTACAGGGGCAGACCCAGTACTTC. Its translation: CASLQGQTQYF.

The chain combines TRBV5-4 with TRBJ2-3, with D perhaps TRBD2 (6 bases). Between the trimmed V and J ends, which lost 3 bases and 9 bases, there was a span of 20 bases. There are 15 residues in the CDR3. CDR1 and CDR2 (germline): SGHNT, YYREEE (reference sequence). The CDR3: CASSSRDSLRGTQYF. The CDR3 DNA reads as TGTGCCAGCAGCTCCCGGGACTCCCTTCGAGGAACGCAGTATTTT.

The rearrangement uses TRBV10-3 and TRBJ2-1; D gene ambiguous. CDR1 and CDR2 (germline): ENHRY, SYGVKD. Between the trimmed V and J ends, which lost 0 bases and 12 bases, there was a span of 9 bases. This CDR3 has 12 amino acids. CDR3 nucleotides: TGTGCCATCAGTGAGTCCCGAATGGGGCAGTTCTTC. This encodes CAISESRMGQFF.

This clonotype occurred a few times. The chain couples TRBV7-6 to TRBJ2-5; D gene ambiguous. Trimming left V 2 bases short and J 5 bases short, with 9 bases between. The CDR3 contains 13 residues. Germline V CDR1 and CDR2: SGHVS, FNYEAQ. The CDR3 region is CASSLRDVETQYF. In DNA form, the CDR3 reads TGTGCCAGCAGCTTAAGGGATGTCGAGACCCAGTACTTC.

The gene calls are TRBV11-2 and TRBJ2-1; TRBD1 is a possible D gene (6 bases). The CDR3 has 13 amino acids. The V end lost 3 bases, the J end lost 6 bases, and 9 bases lay between the germline ends. Germline lookup yields CDR1 SGHAT and CDR2 FQNNGV. CDR3 sequence: CASSFRTVNEQFF. CDR3 in DNA: TGTGCCAGCAGCTTTAGGACAGTCAATGAGCAGTTCTTC.

The V gene is TRBV12-3 or TRBV12-4, the J gene TRBJ2-1; 13 bases match TRBD2. The CDR3 loop spans 16 amino acids. Trimming removed 2 bases from V and 8 bases from J; junction bases left unmatched: 6. The CDR3: CASSLRTSGRGDEQFF. DNA of the CDR3: TGTGCCAGCAGTTTACGAACTAGCGGGAGGGGAGATGAGCAGTTCTTC.

This chain connects TRBV7-2 to TRBJ2-3; maybe TRBD2 (6 bases). The CDR3 is 16 residues long. Germline V gives CDR1 SGHTA, CDR2 FQGNSA. Deletions cut 5 bases from V and 4 bases from J, with 19 bases between. The CDR3 DNA follows: TGTGCCAGCAGCCTTCATACAGGCTCGGGGGCAGATACGCAGTATTTT. Translation gives CASSLHTGSGADTQYF.

This clonotype has just a few counts. V usage is TRBV3-1 and J usage is TRBJ2-1; no clear D gene. Trimming stripped 3 bases from V and 0 bases from J, with 12 bases between. CDR3 length: 16 residues. Germline CDR1 is LGHDT and CDR2 is YNNKEL (reference sequence). CDR3 bases: TGTGCCAGCAGCCACGTCGGCCGGCTCTCCTACAATGAGCAGTTCTTC. Its translation is CASSHVGRLSYNEQFF.

This clonotype was found a few times. This chain connects TRBV27 to TRBJ2-1, with 7 positions matching TRBD1. CDR1 is MNHEY, CDR2 SMNVEV, per germline (reference sequence). The CDR3 extends over 15 amino acids. The J segment lost 7 bases and the V segment lost 8 bases, leaving 14 bases of the junction unmatched. DNA for the CDR3: TGTGCCAGCCTTGGGACAGCTCTCTACAAAAATGAGCAGTTCTTC. This translates into CASLGTALYKNEQFF.

There are many counts of this clonotype. This chain links TRBV20-1 with TRBJ2-5; D is ambiguous. V was pared by 5 bases and J by 6 bases, with 13 bases between. Germline CDR1 DFQATT, CDR2 SNEGSKA (reference sequence). CDR3 length: 12 residues. CDR3 DNA sequence: TGCAGTGCTTACGGCGGTTTGAAGACCCAGTACTTC. This sequence encodes CSAYGGLKTQYF.

This sequence joins TRBV7-2 and TRBJ2-5; 9 bases map to TRBD2. The ends lost 5 bases at V and 4 bases at J; junction bases unmatched: 11. This CDR3 is 16 amino acids long. The germline gives CDR1 SGHTA, CDR2 FQGNSA. The CDR3 loop is CASSQGVSGSGETQYF. The CDR3, as DNA: TGTGCCAGCAGCCAGGGCGTTAGCGGGAGCGGAGAGACCCAGTACTTC.

The chain recombines TRBV12-3 or TRBV12-4 with TRBJ1-2; tentative D call: TRBD1 (6 bases). Trimming stripped 5 bases from V and 7 bases from J, with 14 bases between. This CDR3 spans 13 amino acids. Here the CDR3 reads CASSTTGSFGYTF. The CDR3 DNA sequence: TGTGCCAGCAGTACTACAGGGTCCTTTGGCTACACCTTC.

This clonotype was picked up a small number of times. This may be a read error: a much more frequent sequence differs by one nucleotide. The rearrangement links TRBV24-1 to TRBJ2-7, with 7 bases that match TRBD2. In germline, CDR1 is KGHDR, CDR2 SFDVKD. The CDR3 runs 13 residues. V trimming: 6 bases; J trimming: 3 bases; junction bases outside the gene matches: 4. The CDR3 coding sequence is TGTGCCACCAGTTCGGGGGGTTACTACGAGCAGTACTTC. It translates to CATSSGGYYEQYF.

This chain connects TRBV5-5 to TRBJ2-1; no clear D gene. Germline assignment: CDR1 SGHKS and CDR2 YYEKEE (reference sequence). V lost 0 bases to trimming and J lost 5 bases, with 6 bases between them. The CDR3 loop spans 13 amino acids. Here the CDR3 reads CASSLVQDNEQFF. The CDR3 nucleotides are TGTGCCAGCAGCTTGGTTCAGGACAATGAGCAGTTCTTC.

This rearrangement joins TRBV6-2 or TRBV6-3 to TRBJ2-5; 7 nucleotides agree with TRBD2. This CDR3 is 17 amino acids long. After removal of 7 bases from V and 2 bases from J, the junction contained 16 bases not matched to a gene. Per germline, CDR1 MNHEY and CDR2 SVGEGT. The DNA for the CDR3 is TGTGCCAGCATCCATCCTGGCGGGAGACGGAAACAAGAGACCCAGTACTTC. Residues: CASIHPGGRRKQETQYF.

The CDR3 loop is CASKNRGLGDTQYF. In DNA, the CDR3 is TGTGCCAGCAAGAACAGGGGGCTGGGAGATACGCAGTATTTT. V and J are TRBV2 and TRBJ2-3; TRBD1 aligns across 9 bases. The trim removed 7 bases at V and 5 bases at J, leaving 7 bases unmatched. In germline, CDR1 is SNHLY, CDR2 FYNNEI. There are 14 residues in the CDR3.

This clonotype was counted ten times or more. This chain connects TRBV19 to TRBJ1-1; D is perhaps TRBD1 (5 bases). Trimming pared 3 bases from V and 5 bases from J, leaving 13 bases between. The germline gives CDR1 LNHDA, CDR2 SQIVND (reference sequence). CDR3 length equals 14 residues. The CDR3 nucleotides read TGTGCCAGTAGTATCCGGGCAGGGAGTACTGAAGCTTTCTTT. Protein product: CASSIRAGSTEAFF.

The chain carries TRBV6-5 and TRBJ2-7; 7 bases are shared with TRBD1. Per germline, CDR1 MNHEY and CDR2 SVGAGI. CDR3 length: 19 residues. After removal of 5 bases from V and 0 bases from J, the junction contained 19 bases not matched to a gene. The CDR3 DNA follows: TGTGCCAGCAGTGAGCCCCCCACGGGACAGTTATTACCCTCCTACGAGCAGTACTTC. Its protein product is CASSEPPTGQLLPSYEQYF.

The CDR3 reads CASSKGGSNIQYF. In nucleotides, the CDR3 is TGTGCCAGCAGCAAGGGGGGGTCCAACATTCAGTACTTC. This chain links TRBV21-1 with TRBJ2-4; the tabulated D call, TRBD1, remains unverified against the DNA. TRBV21-1 represents a pseudogene. CDR3 length: 13 amino acids.

This clonotype was found a few times. The V call is TRBV24-1, the J call TRBJ2-1; D is ambiguous. The germline V gene has CDR1 KGHDR and CDR2 SFDVKD. CDR3 size: 13 residues. Trimming pared 9 bases from V and 6 bases from J, leaving 14 bases between. The CDR3 bases are TGTGCCACCCAAGGCCACGCCGCCAATGAGCAGTTCTTC. It yields the protein CATQGHAANEQFF.